This TCR beta chain was sequenced in a study of blood T cell repertoires in COVID-19. Study-wide background: The United States, Italy and Spain provided the acute and convalescent COVID-19 samples. Sample material is recorded as cDNA or gDNA derived from T cells, B-cell-depleted T cells, or PBMCs.

Profiled with immunoSEQ multiplex PCR; TCRdb holds only in-frame clones, not every one. Here the sample spans roughly 200,000 clones, around 87% being singletons. CDR1 and CDR2 from the germline V gene are SQVTM and ANQGSEA. Trimming removed 7 bases at V and 8 bases at J, with 14 bases between. CDR3 length: 11 residues. The genes are TRBV29-1 and TRBJ1-2; tentatively, D is TRBD1 (5 bases). The receptor comes from a man aged 55 to 70 with acute or convalescent COVID-19. Sequenced material: peripheral blood. The CDR3 loop is CSAETRQGYTF. The CDR3 coding sequence is TGCAGCGCAGAGACTAGACAGGGCTACACCTTC.